The next 27 T cell receptor beta chains were all read from a single sample in a study of T cells after yellow fever vaccination. TCRdb reanalysed the 5' RACE reads using MiXCR and keeps one entry per CDR3 protein. The table lists 350,000 to 550,000 distinct CDR3 sequences, around 20% of them singletons. The source was PBMCs, collected before the yellow fever booster vaccination. Source of these receptors: a man younger than 35 who received the YFV17D yellow fever vaccine.

V and J are TRBV10-3 and TRBJ2-1; TRBD2 matches at 15 bases. Trimming cost V 5 bases and J 7 bases; bases outside gene matches: 6. The CDR3 spans 16 residues. Germline V CDR1 and CDR2: ENHRY, SYGVKD. The CDR3 sequence: CAISSSGTSGGNEQFF. CDR3 coding DNA: TGTGCCATCAGTTCCTCCGGGACTAGCGGGGGGAATGAGCAGTTCTTC.

The chain is built from TRBV25-1 and TRBJ1-5, with a tentative D call TRBD1 (5 bases). With 8 bases removed from V and 0 bases from J, the gap between germline ends came to 11 bases. This CDR3 is 14 amino acids long. Germline CDR1 reads MGHDK; CDR2 reads SYGVNS. The CDR3 sequence: CASGTESSNQPQHF. In DNA form, the CDR3 reads TGTGCCAGCGGGACGGAATCTAGCAATCAGCCCCAGCATTTT.

The chain combines TRBV12-3 or TRBV12-4 with TRBJ2-2, with D possibly being TRBD1 or TRBD2 (5 bases each). V was cut by 5 bases and J by 0 bases, with 10 bases left in between. This CDR3 has 15 amino acids. The CDR3, as DNA: TGTGCCAGCAGTCCCGGGACCTCGAACACCGGGGAGCTGTTTTTT. Encoded protein: CASSPGTSNTGELFF.

This rearrangement joins TRBV12-3 or TRBV12-4 to TRBJ1-2, with D perhaps matching TRBD1 (5 bases). This CDR3 comprises 14 residues. V lost 3 bases and J lost 4, with 12 bases in between. For the CDR3, the DNA is TGTGCCAGCAGTTTCGGTAGGAGGGGCTATGGCTACACCTTC. Its translation: CASSFGRRGYGYTF.

Only a few counts were recorded for this clonotype. The chain carries TRBV7-2 and TRBJ2-7; weak D call: TRBD1 (7 bases). Trimming stripped 4 bases from V and 4 bases from J, with 11 bases between. The germline gives CDR1 SGHTA, CDR2 FQGNSA. This CDR3 comprises 13 residues. The chain's CDR3 is CASSSAGGYEQYF. In DNA, the CDR3 is TGTGCCAGCAGCTCGGCAGGGGGGTACGAGCAGTACTTC. Based on the CDR3 plus reference TRBV7-2 and TRBJ2-7, the full variable domain is GAGVSQSPSNKVTEKGKDVELRCDPISGHTALYWYRQSLGQGLEFLIYFQGNSAPDKSGLPSDRFSAERTGGSVSTLTIQRTQQEDSAVYLCASSSAGGYEQYFGPGTRLTVT.

This clonotype turned up a few times. The chain combines TRBV12-3 or TRBV12-4 with TRBJ2-5; D may match TRBD1 or TRBD2 (6 bases each). Deletions cut 7 bases from V and 5 bases from J, with 14 bases between. The CDR3 totals 13 residues. CDR3: CASTGADSETQYF. The CDR3 nucleotides are TGTGCCAGCACGGGGGCGGACAGCGAGACCCAGTACTTC.

The genes are TRBV28 and TRBJ2-7; 7 bases align to TRBD2. Germline loops: CDR1 MDHEN, CDR2 SYDVKM. With 6 bases clipped from V and 5 bases from J, the junction kept 13 bases outside the gene matches. The CDR3 has 15 amino acids. The CDR3: CASRGGGSGAHEQYF. The CDR3 DNA reads as TGTGCCAGCAGGGGAGGTGGGAGCGGGGCCCACGAGCAGTACTTC.

The chain links TRBV5-6 to TRBJ1-2, with D possibly being TRBD1 (5 bases). Germline assignment: CDR1 SGHDT and CDR2 YYEEEE. V shed 4 bases and J shed 0 bases, with 13 bases lying between them. This CDR3 spans 15 amino acids. CDR3 sequence: CASSPLTVSNYGYTF. The CDR3 region has the DNA TGTGCCAGCAGCCCCCTGACAGTCTCTAACTATGGCTACACCTTC.

The rearrangement uses TRBV4-2 and TRBJ2-7, with D tentatively TRBD2 (5 bases). The CDR3 is 14 amino acids. Trimming took off 0 bases at V and 5 bases at J, with 11 bases between the two ends. The V gene's germline CDR1 is LGHNA and CDR2 YNFKEQ. CDR3 in amino acids: CASSQDLGVHEQYF. CDR3 nucleotide sequence: TGTGCCAGCAGCCAAGATCTCGGGGTCCACGAGCAGTACTTC.

This chain uses TRBV7-9 with TRBJ2-7; D may match TRBD1 or TRBD2 (5 bases each). Trimming cost V 4 bases and J 3 bases, with 13 bases left between them. The CDR3 runs to 14 residues. CDR1 and CDR2 (germline): SEHNR, FQNEAQ (reference sequence). The CDR3 loop reads CASSWDLPDYEQYF. For the CDR3, the DNA is TGTGCCAGCAGCTGGGACCTTCCGGACTACGAGCAGTACTTC. The whole variable domain, remainder taken from reference TRBV7-9 and TRBJ2-7, is DTGVSQNPRHKITKRGQNVTFRCDPISEHNRLYWYRQTLGQGPEFLTYFQNEAQLEKSRLLSDRFSAERPKGSFSTLEIQRTEQGDSAMYLCASSWDLPDYEQYFGPGTRLTVT.

The V call is TRBV3-1, the J call TRBJ1-3, with D uncertain. This CDR3 is 14 amino acids long. Trimming pared 7 bases from V and 0 bases from J, leaving 10 bases between. Germline CDR1 is LGHDT and CDR2 is YNNKEL (reference sequence). CDR3 bases: TGTGCCAGCACCCGGGGTTTCTCTGGAAACACCATATATTTT. It yields the protein CASTRGFSGNTIYF. Variable domain in full (rest from reference TRBV3-1 and TRBJ1-3): DTAVSQTPKYLVTQMGNDKSIKCEQNLGHDTMYWYKQDSKKFLKIMFSYNNKELIINETVPNRFSPKSPDKAHLNLHINSLELGDSAVYFCASTRGFSGNTIYFGEGSWLTVV.

The chain links TRBV7-2 to TRBJ2-5, with D perhaps matching TRBD2 (7 bases). Trimming shortened V by 5 bases and J by 3 bases, and 16 bases separated the two germline ends. CDR3 size: 15 residues. Germline V CDR1 and CDR2: SGHTA, FQGNSA. The CDR3 DNA reads TGTGCCAGCAGCCTAGGGGGGGCAGGGAAAGAGACCCAGTACTTC. Its translation: CASSLGGAGKETQYF.

The chain combines TRBV7-3 with TRBJ2-1, with 8 bases matching TRBD1. V lost 2 bases and J lost 7; bases outside the gene matches: 10. The germline V gene has CDR1 SGHTA and CDR2 FQGTGA. The CDR3 covers 16 residues. The CDR3 DNA reads TGTGCCAGCAGCTTACAGAGGACAGGGTACGAGAATGAGCAGTTCTTC. Translated, it gives CASSLQRTGYENEQFF.

This clonotype has a handful of counts. The chain uses TRBV7-2 and TRBJ2-1; 9 bases map to TRBD1. V dropped 6 bases and J dropped 8; count of bases not matched to a gene: 11. In germline, CDR1 is SGHTA, CDR2 FQGNSA. The CDR3 totals 15 residues. The CDR3 region has the DNA TGTGCCAGCAGACGGACAGGGGTGATTGGGTATGAGCAGTTCTTC. Its protein is CASRRTGVIGYEQFF. Full variable domain (remainder filled in from reference TRBV7-2 and TRBJ2-1): GAGVSQSPSNKVTEKGKDVELRCDPISGHTALYWYRQSLGQGLEFLIYFQGNSAPDKSGLPSDRFSAERTGGSVSTLTIQRTQQEDSAVYLCASRRTGVIGYEQFFGPGTRLTVL.

V usage is TRBV6-5 and J usage is TRBJ2-1; 11 bases are a match to TRBD1. The junction had 5 bases not matched to a gene; V was cut back by 6 bases and J by 10 bases. Germline V lookup: CDR1 MNHEY, CDR2 SVGAGI. The CDR3 covers 13 residues. Here the CDR3 reads CASSRTGGDEQFF. In DNA form, the CDR3 reads TGTGCCAGCAGCCGGACAGGGGGCGACGAGCAGTTCTTC.

This clonotype was observed a few times. The chain has TRBV7-2 and TRBJ1-1; D gene unclear. The CDR3 length is 13 residues. Trimming took 4 bases from V and 0 from J, leaving 6 bases between them. The germline V gene has CDR1 SGHTA and CDR2 FQGNSA. The CDR3 loop is CASSSYMNTEAFF. The CDR3 DNA reads as TGTGCCAGCAGCTCCTACATGAACACTGAAGCTTTCTTT. Complete variable domain (other parts from reference TRBV7-2 and TRBJ1-1): GAGVSQSPSNKVTEKGKDVELRCDPISGHTALYWYRQSLGQGLEFLIYFQGNSAPDKSGLPSDRFSAERTGGSVSTLTIQRTQQEDSAVYLCASSSYMNTEAFFGQGTRLTVV.

The genes are TRBV4-2 and TRBJ1-2, with 7 nucleotides matching TRBD1. Trimming at V came to 2 bases and at J to 2 bases, leaving 14 bases not matched to a gene. This CDR3 has 18 amino acids. CDR1 is LGHNA, CDR2 YNFKEQ, per germline. The CDR3 here is CASSQPPWAGGANYGYTF. The CDR3 DNA reads TGTGCCAGCAGCCAACCTCCCTGGGCAGGGGGTGCGAACTATGGCTACACCTTC.

The V and J genes are TRBV7-9 and TRBJ1-1, with D possibly matching TRBD1 (6 bases). V was shortened by 1 base and J by 4 bases, with 10 bases between the two germline ends. The CDR3 runs 14 residues. The germline gives CDR1 SEHNR, CDR2 FQNEAQ (reference sequence). CDR3 loop: CASSLGQEGTEAFF. The CDR3 coding sequence is TGTGCCAGCAGCTTAGGACAGGAGGGCACTGAAGCTTTCTTT.

This clonotype was counted between two and nine times. The chain employs TRBV6-5 and TRBJ1-1; maybe TRBD1 (6 bases). This CDR3 has 14 residues. CDR1 and CDR2 from the germline V gene are MNHEY and SVGAGI. V was cut by 0 bases and J by 5 bases, with 10 bases left in between. For the CDR3, the DNA is TGTGCCAGCAGTTACTCAACAGGGTGGACTGAAGCTTTCTTT. Translation gives CASSYSTGWTEAFF.

In this sample, this clonotype turned up a few times. V is TRBV5-1 and J is TRBJ1-2, with D perhaps matching TRBD1 (6 bases). V lost 5 bases and J lost 6, with 14 bases in between. The germline CDR1 and CDR2 sequences are SGHRS and YFSETQ. There are 13 residues in the CDR3. The CDR3 here is CASRPKQGNGYTF. CDR3 nucleotide sequence: TGCGCCAGCAGGCCGAAACAGGGAAATGGCTACACCTTC.

Details on this clonotype: Germline and junction disagree at one end, which may indicate a read error. This chain connects TRBV7-2 to TRBJ2-5; D may be TRBD2 (7 bases). The CDR3 has 16 amino acids. Germline V lookup: CDR1 SGHTA, CDR2 FQGNSA. The CDR3 spells CASSLGRPGGQETQNF. The CDR3 nucleotides are TGTGCCAGCAGCTTGGGACGCCCGGGGGGACAAGAGACCCAGAACTTC.

The chain employs TRBV5-1 and TRBJ2-1; a possible D gene is TRBD1 (6 bases). V lost 0 bases, J lost 1 base, and 11 bases lay in between. Germline CDR1 reads SGHRS; CDR2 reads YFSETQ. The CDR3 consists of 16 residues. CDR3 sequence: CASSLATGNSYNEQFF. CDR3 DNA sequence: TGCGCCAGCAGCTTGGCGACAGGTAATTCCTACAATGAGCAGTTCTTC. Full variable domain (outside the CDR3, taken from reference TRBV5-1 and TRBJ2-1): KAGVTQTPRYLIKTRGQQVTLSCSPISGHRSVSWYQQTPGQGLQFLFEYFSETQRNKGNFPGRFSGRQFSNSRSEMNVSTLELGDSALYLCASSLATGNSYNEQFFGPGTRLTVL.

The rearrangement joins TRBV20-1 to TRBJ2-2; D is perhaps TRBD1 (5 bases). Germline V gene data show CDR1 as DFQATT and CDR2 as SNEGSKA (reference sequence). Trimming cost V 0 bases and J 6 bases, with 14 bases left between them. The length of the CDR3 is 15 residues. The CDR3, as DNA: TGCAGTGCTAGAGATCTGCAGGGAATGGCCGGGGAGCTGTTTTTT. This codes for CSARDLQGMAGELFF.

The table lists this clonotype with a few counts. The genes are TRBV7-9 and TRBJ2-1; possibly TRBD1 or TRBD2 for D (5 bases each). Deletions cut 5 bases from V and 5 bases from J, with 22 bases between. CDR1 is SEHNR, CDR2 FQNEAQ, per germline (reference sequence). This CDR3 spans 17 amino acids. In DNA form, the CDR3 reads TGTGCCAGCAGCCAGAGGGAAGGGGCCCTAGGGCACAATGAGCAGTTCTTC. It yields the protein CASSQREGALGHNEQFF.

The V gene is TRBV18, the J gene TRBJ2-1; possible D gene TRBD2, 6 bases. V was cut by 2 bases and J by 4 bases, with 9 bases left in between. The CDR3 loop spans 14 amino acids. Germline CDR1 KGHSH, CDR2 LQKENI. CDR3 nucleotide sequence: TGTGCCAGCTCACCATCGGAGGGATACAATGAGCAGTTCTTC. Protein: CASSPSEGYNEQFF.

J is TRBJ2-7 and V is TRBV2, with D unclear. The CDR3 has 13 amino acids. Trimming took 4 bases from V and 0 from J, leaving 7 bases between them. Germline values: CDR1 SNHLY, CDR2 FYNNEI. In DNA form, the CDR3 reads TGTGCCAGCAGTGCTAGGGACTCCTACGAGCAGTACTTC. It translates to CASSARDSYEQYF.

CDR3 nucleotides: TGTGCCAGCAGCTTAGCCCCCACTAGCGGAGAGAGCACAGATACGCAGTATTTT. This translates into CASSLAPTSGESTDTQYF. The rearrangement links TRBV11-2 to TRBJ2-3; the match to TRBD2 covers 8 bases. With V trimmed by 1 base and J by 0 bases, 9 bases remained unmatched. Germline V CDR1 and CDR2: SGHAT, FQNNGV. The CDR3 sequence is 18 residues long.